The present entry profiles one TCR beta chain with its context. Some clones are missing from TCRdb's copy, which holds only in-frame ones; the method was immunoSEQ multiplex PCR. The data show 100,000 to 150,000 clones, roughly 90% seen once. This record comes from a study of blood T cell repertoires in COVID-19. V shed 4 bases, J shed 4 bases, and the junction held 10 bases outside the gene matches. Germline values: CDR1 SGHRS, CDR2 YFSETQ. The CDR3 covers 15 residues. This chain uses TRBV5-1 with TRBJ2-5; 7 positions agree with TRBD2. Sequencing was done on a sample of peripheral blood. The source of this sequence is a man aged 50-59 years with COVID-19, enrolled during active disease. The chain's CDR3 is CASSPRASGIETQYF. CDR3 nucleotides: TGCGCCAGCAGCCCGCGTGCGAGCGGGATAGAGACCCAGTACTTC.